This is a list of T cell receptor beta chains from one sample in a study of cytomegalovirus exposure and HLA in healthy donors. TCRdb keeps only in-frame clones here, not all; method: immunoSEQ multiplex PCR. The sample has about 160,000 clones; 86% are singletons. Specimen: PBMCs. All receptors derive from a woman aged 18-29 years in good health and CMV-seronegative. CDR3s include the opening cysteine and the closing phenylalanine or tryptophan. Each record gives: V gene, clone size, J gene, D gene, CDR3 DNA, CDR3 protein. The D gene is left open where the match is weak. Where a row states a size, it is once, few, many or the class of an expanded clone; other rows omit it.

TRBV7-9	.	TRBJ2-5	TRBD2	TGTGCCAGCAGCCGAACAACTAGCGGGAGGCCCGGGTACCAAGAGACCCAGTACTTC	CASSRTTSGRPGYQETQYF
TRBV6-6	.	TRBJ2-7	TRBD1	TGTGCCAGCAGTTACTATGGACAGGGGGGCCCCTACGAGCAGTACTTC	CASSYYGQGGPYEQYF
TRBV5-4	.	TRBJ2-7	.	TGTGCCAGCAGCTTGGCCAACAGAGAAGACGAGCAGTACTTC	CASSLANREDEQYF
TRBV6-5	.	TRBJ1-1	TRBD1	TGTGCCAGCAGTGGCGACAGGGGCAAAGAAGCTTTCTTT	CASSGDRGKEAFF
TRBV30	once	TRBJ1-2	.	TGTGCCTGGAGGGACTACCCAATCGGTGGCTACACCTTC	CAWRDYPIGGYTF
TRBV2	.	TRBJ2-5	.	TGTGCCAGCAGCGTAGGGGGAGGGCCAGAGACCCAGTACTTC	CASSVGGGPETQYF
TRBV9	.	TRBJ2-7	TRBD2	TGTGCCAGCAGCGCACTAGCGACCTCCTACGAGCAGTACTTC	CASSALATSYEQYF
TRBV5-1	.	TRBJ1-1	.	TGCGCCAGCAGCTTGTTCAACGGCGGGATGAACACTGAAGCTTTCTTT	CASSLFNGGMNTEAFF
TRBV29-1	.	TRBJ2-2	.	TGCAGCGTTCCCAGGGGTCCCGGGGAGCTGTTTTTT	CSVPRGPGELFF
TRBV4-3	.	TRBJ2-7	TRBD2	TGCGCCAGCAGCCAAGGGGCTAGCGGAGCTTACGAGCAGTACTTC	CASSQGASGAYEQYF
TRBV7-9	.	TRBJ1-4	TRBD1	TGTGCCAGCAGCCCAGGACAGGGTGGCAGCAATGAAAAACTGTTTTTT	CASSPGQGGSNEKLFF
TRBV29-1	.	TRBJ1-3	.	TGCAGCGTAAAACTAGGGAGCCTTCTCTCTGGAAACACCATATATTTT	CSVKLGSLLSGNTIYF
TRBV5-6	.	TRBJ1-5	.	TGTGCCAGCAGCTTCCGTGGGGGGTCCCCTTATAGCAATCAGCCCCAGCATTTT	CASSFRGGSPYSNQPQHF
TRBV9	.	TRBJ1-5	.	TGTGCCAGCAGCGTAGAAAAAGGGACTCCGAAAAATCAGCCCCAGCATTTT	CASSVEKGTPKNQPQHF
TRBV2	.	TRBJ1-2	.	TGTGCCAGCAGTCTTAAAACCGGACGGGGGGGGCTTGGCTACACCTTC	CASSLKTGRGGLGYTF
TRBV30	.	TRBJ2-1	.	TGTGCCTGGAGTGTAGACGGGGGATTTTACAATGAGCAGTTCTTC	CAWSVDGGFYNEQFF
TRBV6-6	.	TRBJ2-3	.	TGTGCCAGCACTCTCACCATAGAGGTCGGCACAGATACGCAGTATTTT	CASTLTIEVGTDTQYF
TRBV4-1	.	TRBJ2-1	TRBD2	TGCGCCAGCAGCCAACGTAGCGGGGGATACAATGAGCAGTTCTTC	CASSQRSGGYNEQFF
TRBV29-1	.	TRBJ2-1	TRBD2	TGCAGCGCTAGCGGGGAAGCGGGGGACTACAATGAGCAGTTCTTC	CSASGEAGDYNEQFF
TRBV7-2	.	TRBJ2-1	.	TGTGCCAGCAGCTTATTAGTAGGAGCGGAGCAGTTCTTC	CASSLLVGAEQFF
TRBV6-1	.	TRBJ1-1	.	TGTGCCAGCAGCAGAGACAACTTGAACACTGAAGCTTTCTTT	CASSRDNLNTEAFF
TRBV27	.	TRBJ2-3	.	TGTGCCAGCAGTTTAATAGCGGCCCGGGGAGATACGCAGTATTTT	CASSLIAARGDTQYF
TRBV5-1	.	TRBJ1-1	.	TGCGCCAGCAGCTTATACAGCCCTGCCTGGTCCACTGAAGCTTTCTTT	CASSLYSPAWSTEAFF
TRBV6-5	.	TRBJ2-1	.	TGTGCCAGCAGTTACTCAGGGCGGGCTAACAATGAGCAGTTCTTC	CASSYSGRANNEQFF
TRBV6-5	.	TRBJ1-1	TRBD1	TGTGCCAGCAATCAGGGGGCCCCAATGAACACTGAAGCTTTCTTT	CASNQGAPMNTEAFF
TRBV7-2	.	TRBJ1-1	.	TGTGCCAGCAGCTTAGGCAGGGGAGACACTGAAGCTTTCTTT	CASSLGRGDTEAFF
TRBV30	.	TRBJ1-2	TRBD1	TGTGCCTGGAGTGTACAGGGGCAGATCTATGGCTACACCTTC	CAWSVQGQIYGYTF
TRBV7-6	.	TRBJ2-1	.	TGTGCCAGCAGCCTCAACTCCGGGTCCATTTACAATGAGCAGTTCTTC	CASSLNSGSIYNEQFF
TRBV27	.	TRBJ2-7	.	TGTGCCAGCAGCCATACCCACCGGGGTTTCGAGCAGTACTTC	CASSHTHRGFEQYF
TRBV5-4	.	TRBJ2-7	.	TGTGCCAGCAGCACCGCGGGGCGGGACTCCTACGAGCAGTACTTC	CASSTAGRDSYEQYF
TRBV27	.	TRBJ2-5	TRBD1	TGTGCCAGCAGCCGACAGGGTTTTGGGGCCAACCAAGAGACCCAGTACTTC	CASSRQGFGANQETQYF
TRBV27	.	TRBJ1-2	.	TGTGCCAGCAGGTCCGGGGTCTATGGCTACACCTTC	CASRSGVYGYTF
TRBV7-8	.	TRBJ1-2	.	TGTGCCAGCAGCTTAGACCCGGGGGTCTATGGCTACACCTTC	CASSLDPGVYGYTF
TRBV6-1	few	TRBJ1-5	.	TGTGCCAGTACAGGGCGGGGGCAGCCCCAGCATTTT	CASTGRGQPQHF
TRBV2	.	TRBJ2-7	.	TGTGCCAGCAGTGATCGGGAGACCTACGCGAAGCAGTACTTC	CASSDRETYAKQYF
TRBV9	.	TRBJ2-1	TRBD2	TGTGCCAGCAGCGCCTATCCGGGGACTAGCGGAAACAATGAGCAGTTCTTC	CASSAYPGTSGNNEQFF
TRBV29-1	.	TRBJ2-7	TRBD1	TGCAGCGTTGGGACAGGGGGCTCCTACGAGCAGTACTTC	CSVGTGGSYEQYF
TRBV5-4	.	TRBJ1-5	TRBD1	TGTGCCAGCAGCTTACAGGGGGCGGTGGGCAATCAGCCCCAGCATTTT	CASSLQGAVGNQPQHF
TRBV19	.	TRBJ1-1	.	TGTGCCAGTAGTATTCGGCCAGGGACTGAAGCTTTCTTT	CASSIRPGTEAFF
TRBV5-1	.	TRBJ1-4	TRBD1	TGCGCCAGCAGCTTAGGGACAGGCGATGCAACTAATGAAAAACTGTTTTTT	CASSLGTGDATNEKLFF
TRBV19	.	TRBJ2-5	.	TGTGCCAGTGGGTCAACAGGACAAGAGACCCAGTACTTC	CASGSTGQETQYF
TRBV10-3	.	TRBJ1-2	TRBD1	TGTGCCATCAGTGAGTCTGAGACAGGGGGGAGTCAGGGCTACACCTTC	CAISESETGGSQGYTF
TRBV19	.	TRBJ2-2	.	TGTGCCAGTAGTGGCAGGGTTCTGGGGGAGCTGTTTTTT	CASSGRVLGELFF
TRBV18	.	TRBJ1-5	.	TGTGCCAGCTCACCCGACAGAAGGGGACAGCCCCAGCATTTT	CASSPDRRGQPQHF
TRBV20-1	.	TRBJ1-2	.	TGCAGTACCATGGAGGCCGACTACACCTTC	CSTMEADYTF
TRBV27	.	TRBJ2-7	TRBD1	TGTGCCAGCACCGGGACAGGGGGTCGTCGATCCTACGAGCAGTACTTC	CASTGTGGRRSYEQYF